This T cell receptor (beta chain) stems from a study of radiotherapy plus CTLA-4 blockade in lung cancer. Broader study findings: Once radiotherapy plus ipilimumab had been given, TCR clones derived from tumor expanded in blood. It was early blood T cell clone dynamics, with interferon-beta, that reportedly best predicted response.

Libraries were prepared by immunoSEQ multiplex PCR; TCRdb keeps only in-frame clonotypes and omits some of them. The sample gives about 45,000 clones, 60% to 80% of which show up once; approximately 8% is in the top ten. This CDR3 comprises 14 residues. Germline CDR1 is SEHNR and CDR2 is FQNEAQ (reference sequence). V was clipped by 1 base and J by 3 bases, with 7 bases between them. On this clone itself: What it recognizes is unknown.

Specimen: peripheral blood, collected from a patient treated with radiotherapy plus ipilimumab. V and J are TRBV7-9 and TRBJ1-5; no clear D. The sequence derives from a human donor with non-small cell lung cancer who had stable disease on radiotherapy plus ipilimumab. The CDR3 loop is CASSLDSYNQPQHF. The CDR3 bases are TGTGCCAGCAGCTTAGACAGCTACAATCAGCCCCAGCATTTT.